One sample yielded the 6 T cell receptor beta chains listed below, sequenced in a study of T cell responses to AZD1222 COVID-19 vaccine. Sequencing used immunoSEQ multiplex PCR; TCRdb keeps in-frame clones, though not all of them. This table holds 100,000 to 150,000 clones, approximately 83% found once. The material sequenced was peripheral blood, taken on day 0 of AZD1222 vaccination. These receptors came from an adult in good health.

The V call is TRBV28, the J call TRBJ2-7, with TRBD2 as a possible D gene (6 bases). The CDR3 runs 16 residues. From germline, CDR1 is MDHEN and CDR2 SYDVKM. V was shortened by 5 bases and J by 2 bases, with 19 bases between the two germline ends. The CDR3 nucleotides are TGTGCCAGCAGTCCACCCCCCCCGGGGGATGCCTACGAGCAGTACTTC. This sequence encodes CASSPPPPGDAYEQYF.

In DNA, the CDR3 is TGTGCCAGCACCTTTGGAGGAGACCTCCAAGAGACCCAGTACTTC. Its protein is CASTFGGDLQETQYF. The chain employs TRBV5-4 and TRBJ2-5, with D perhaps TRBD2 (5 bases). CDR1 and CDR2 from the germline V gene are SGHNT and YYREEE (reference sequence). V was clipped by 6 bases and J by 1 base, with 16 bases between them. The CDR3 consists of 15 residues.

The chain uses TRBV11-2 and TRBJ1-3, with D possibly being TRBD1 (6 bases). The germline V gene encodes CDR1 SGHAT and CDR2 FQNNGV. The CDR3 is 16 residues long. Trimming pared 5 bases from V and 8 bases from J, leaving 22 bases between. The CDR3: CASSPQTGASGDTIYF. CDR3 DNA: TGTGCCAGCAGCCCCCAGACGGGGGCATCCGGGGACACCATATATTTT. The whole variable domain, filled in from reference TRBV11-2 and TRBJ1-3, reads EAGVAQSPRYKIIEKRQSVAFWCNPISGHATLYWYQQILGQGPKLLIQFQNNGVVDDSQLPKDRFSAERLKGVDSTLKIQPAKLEDSAVYLCASSPQTGASGDTIYFGEGSWLTVV.

The V gene is TRBV6-1, the J gene TRBJ2-5; 9 bases are shared with TRBD1. The CDR3 loop spans 16 amino acids. From germline, CDR1 is MNHNS and CDR2 SASEGT. After removal of 4 bases from V and 1 base from J, the junction contained 7 bases not matched to a gene. The CDR3 bases are TGTGCCAGCAGTGTCCAACAGGGGGCCGGCCAAGAGACCCAGTACTTC. Its protein product is CASSVQQGAGQETQYF.

This clone appeared a single time. The chain recombines TRBV6-2 or TRBV6-3 with TRBJ2-7, with 11 bases lining up with TRBD2. CDR1 is MNHEY and CDR2 is SVGEGT in the germline V gene. This CDR3 has 15 amino acids. J gave up 4 bases and V 6 bases, and 8 bases lay outside the gene matches. The CDR3 DNA reads TGTGCCAGCAGCCTGCGGGCTAGCGGGAGGTACGAGCAGTACTTC. It translates to CASSLRASGRYEQYF.

The rearrangement joins TRBV29-1 to TRBJ2-3, with a tentative D call TRBD1 (5 bases). Germline CDR1 and CDR2: SQVTM and ANQGSEA. The V end lost 4 bases, the J end lost 1 base, and 15 bases lay between the germline ends. The CDR3 has 15 residues. CDR3 DNA: TGCAGCGTTGGACAGAACGGACGCCGCACAGATACGCAGTATTTT. It is translated as CSVGQNGRRTDTQYF.